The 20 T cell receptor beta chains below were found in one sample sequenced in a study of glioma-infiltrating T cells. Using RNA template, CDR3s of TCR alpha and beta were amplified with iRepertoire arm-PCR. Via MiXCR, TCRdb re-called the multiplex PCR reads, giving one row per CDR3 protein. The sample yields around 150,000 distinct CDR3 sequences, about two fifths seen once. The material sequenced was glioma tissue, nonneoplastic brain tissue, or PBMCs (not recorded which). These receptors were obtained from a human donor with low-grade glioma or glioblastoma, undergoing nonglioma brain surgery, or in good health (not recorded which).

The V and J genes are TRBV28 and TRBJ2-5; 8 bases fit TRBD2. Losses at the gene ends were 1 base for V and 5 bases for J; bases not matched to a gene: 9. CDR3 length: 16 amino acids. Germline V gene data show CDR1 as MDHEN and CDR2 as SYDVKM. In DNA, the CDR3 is TGTGCCAGCAGTTTATTAGTCGCGGGAGGCCATGAGACCCAGTACTTC. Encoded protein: CASSLLVAGGHETQYF.

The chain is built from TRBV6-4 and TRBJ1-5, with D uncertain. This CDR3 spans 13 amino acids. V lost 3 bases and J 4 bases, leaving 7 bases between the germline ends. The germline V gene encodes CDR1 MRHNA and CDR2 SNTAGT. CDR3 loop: CASSEVANQPQHF. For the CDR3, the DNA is TGTGCCAGCAGTGAAGTAGCTAATCAGCCCCAGCATTTT.

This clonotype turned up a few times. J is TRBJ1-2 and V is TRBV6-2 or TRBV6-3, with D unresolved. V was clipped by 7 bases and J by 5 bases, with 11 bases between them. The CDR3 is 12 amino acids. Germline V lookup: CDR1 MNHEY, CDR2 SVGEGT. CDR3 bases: TGTGCCAGCAAAGAGGATTTATATGGCTACACCTTC. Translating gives CASKEDLYGYTF.

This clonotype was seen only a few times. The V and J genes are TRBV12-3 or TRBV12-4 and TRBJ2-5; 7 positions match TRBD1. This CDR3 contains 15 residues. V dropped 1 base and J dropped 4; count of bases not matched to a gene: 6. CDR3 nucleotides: TGTGCCAGCAGTTTAGGGGACAGAAGCGGAGAGACCCAGTACTTC. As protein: CASSLGDRSGETQYF.

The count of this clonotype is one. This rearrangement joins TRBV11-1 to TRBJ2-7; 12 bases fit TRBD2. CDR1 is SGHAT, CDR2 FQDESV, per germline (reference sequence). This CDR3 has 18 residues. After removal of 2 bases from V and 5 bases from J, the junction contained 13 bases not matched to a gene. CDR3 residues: CASSLSRTSGITRNEQYF. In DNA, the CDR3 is TGTGCCAGCAGCTTATCGCGGACTAGCGGGATTACTCGGAACGAGCAGTACTTC.

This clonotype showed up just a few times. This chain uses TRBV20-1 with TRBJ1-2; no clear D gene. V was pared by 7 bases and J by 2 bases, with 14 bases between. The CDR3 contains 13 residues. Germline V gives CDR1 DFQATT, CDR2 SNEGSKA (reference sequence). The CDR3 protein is CSERELLNYGYTF. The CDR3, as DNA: TGCAGTGAACGGGAACTCTTAAACTATGGCTACACCTTC.

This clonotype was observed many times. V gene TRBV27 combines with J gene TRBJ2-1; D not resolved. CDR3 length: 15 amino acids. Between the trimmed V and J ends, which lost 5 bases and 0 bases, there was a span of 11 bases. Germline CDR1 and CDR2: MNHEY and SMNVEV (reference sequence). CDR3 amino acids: CASSPGYGSYNEQFF. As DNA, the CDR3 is TGTGCCAGCAGTCCCGGCTATGGCTCCTACAATGAGCAGTTCTTC.

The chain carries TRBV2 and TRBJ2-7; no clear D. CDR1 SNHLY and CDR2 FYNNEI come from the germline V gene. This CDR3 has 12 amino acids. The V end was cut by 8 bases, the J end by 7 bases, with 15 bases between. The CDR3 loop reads CASAQDLREQYF. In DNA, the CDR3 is TGTGCCAGCGCCCAGGACCTAAGGGAGCAGTACTTC.

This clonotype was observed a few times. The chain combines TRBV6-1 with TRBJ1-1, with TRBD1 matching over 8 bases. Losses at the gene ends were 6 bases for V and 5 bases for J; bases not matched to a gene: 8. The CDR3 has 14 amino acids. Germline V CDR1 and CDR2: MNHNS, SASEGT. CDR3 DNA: TGTGCCAGCAGCTTAGACAGGGGAGGAACTGAAGCTTTCTTT. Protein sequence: CASSLDRGGTEAFF.

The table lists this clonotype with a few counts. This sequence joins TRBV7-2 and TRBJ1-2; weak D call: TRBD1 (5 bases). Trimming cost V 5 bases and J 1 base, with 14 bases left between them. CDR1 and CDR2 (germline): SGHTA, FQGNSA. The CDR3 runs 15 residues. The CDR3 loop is CASSAIRDLNYGYTF. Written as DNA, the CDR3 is TGTGCCAGCAGCGCTATTAGGGACCTTAACTATGGCTACACCTTC.

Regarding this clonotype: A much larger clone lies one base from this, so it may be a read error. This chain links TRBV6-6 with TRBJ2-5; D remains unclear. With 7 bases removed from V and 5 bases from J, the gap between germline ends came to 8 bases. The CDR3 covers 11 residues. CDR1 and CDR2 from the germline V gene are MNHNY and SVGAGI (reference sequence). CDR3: CASMCSETQYF. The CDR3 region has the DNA TGTGCCAGCATGTGTAGCGAGACCCAGTACTTC.

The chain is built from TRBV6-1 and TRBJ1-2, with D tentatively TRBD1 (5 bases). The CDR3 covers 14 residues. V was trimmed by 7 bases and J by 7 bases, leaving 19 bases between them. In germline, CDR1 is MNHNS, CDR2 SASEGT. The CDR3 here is CASKTPGPSSGYTF. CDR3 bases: TGTGCCAGCAAGACTCCGGGACCCTCGAGTGGCTACACCTTC.

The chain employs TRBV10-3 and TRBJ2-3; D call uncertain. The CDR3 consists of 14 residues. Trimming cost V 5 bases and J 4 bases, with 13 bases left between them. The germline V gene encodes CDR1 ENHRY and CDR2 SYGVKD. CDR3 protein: CAISSPLFADTQYF. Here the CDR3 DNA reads TGTGCCATCAGTTCGCCTCTATTCGCAGATACGCAGTATTTT.

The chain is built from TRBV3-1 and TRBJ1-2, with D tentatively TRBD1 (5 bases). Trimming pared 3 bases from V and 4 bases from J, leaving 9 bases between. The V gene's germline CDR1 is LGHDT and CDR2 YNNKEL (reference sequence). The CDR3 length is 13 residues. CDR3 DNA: TGTGCCAGCAGCCAGGTGACAGCCTATGGCTACACCTTC. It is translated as CASSQVTAYGYTF. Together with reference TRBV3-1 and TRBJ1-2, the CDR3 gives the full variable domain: DTAVSQTPKYLVTQMGNDKSIKCEQNLGHDTMYWYKQDSKKFLKIMFSYNNKELIINETVPNRFSPKSPDKAHLNLHINSLELGDSAVYFCASSQVTAYGYTFGSGTRLTVV.

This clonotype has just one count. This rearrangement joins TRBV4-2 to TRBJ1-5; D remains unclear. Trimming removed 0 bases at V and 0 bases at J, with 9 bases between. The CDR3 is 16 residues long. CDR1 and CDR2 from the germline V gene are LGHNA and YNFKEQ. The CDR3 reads CASSQDLEASNQPQHF. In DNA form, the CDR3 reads TGTGCCAGCAGCCAAGATTTGGAGGCTAGCAATCAGCCCCAGCATTTT.

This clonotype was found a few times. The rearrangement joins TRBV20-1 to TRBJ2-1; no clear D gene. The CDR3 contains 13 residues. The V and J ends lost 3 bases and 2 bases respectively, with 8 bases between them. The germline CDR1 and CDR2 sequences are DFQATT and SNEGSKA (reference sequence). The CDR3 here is CSARAPTYNEQFF. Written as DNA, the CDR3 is TGCAGTGCTAGGGCCCCGACCTACAATGAGCAGTTCTTC.

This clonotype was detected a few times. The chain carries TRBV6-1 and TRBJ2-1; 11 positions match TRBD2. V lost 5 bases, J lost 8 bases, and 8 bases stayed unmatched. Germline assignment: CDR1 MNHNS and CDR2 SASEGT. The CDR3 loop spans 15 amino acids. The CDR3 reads CASSILAGERHEQFF. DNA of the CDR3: TGTGCCAGCAGTATACTAGCGGGAGAACGTCATGAGCAGTTCTTC.

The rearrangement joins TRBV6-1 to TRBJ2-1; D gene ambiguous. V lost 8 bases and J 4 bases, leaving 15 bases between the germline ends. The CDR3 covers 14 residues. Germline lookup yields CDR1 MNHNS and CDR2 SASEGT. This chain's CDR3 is CASDRNVQYNEQFF. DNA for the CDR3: TGTGCCAGCGATAGGAATGTACAGTACAATGAGCAGTTCTTC.

The CDR3 spells CASTPARETQYF. CDR3 nucleotides: TGTGCCAGCACCCCAGCGCGAGAGACCCAGTACTTC. This sequence joins TRBV6-1 and TRBJ2-5; D remains ambiguous. The CDR3 is 12 residues long. The germline gives CDR1 MNHNS, CDR2 SASEGT. Trimming left V 7 bases short and J 4 bases short, with 10 bases between.

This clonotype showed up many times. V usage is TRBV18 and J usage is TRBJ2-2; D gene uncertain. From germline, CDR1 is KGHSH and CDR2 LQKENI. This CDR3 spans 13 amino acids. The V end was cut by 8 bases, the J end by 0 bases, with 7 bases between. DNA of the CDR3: TGTGCCAGCAGTGCCGCGAACACCGGGGAGCTGTTTTTT. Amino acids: CASSAANTGELFF.